The rows below give T cell receptor beta chains drawn from one sample of a study of blood T cell repertoires in COVID-19. Sequencing used immunoSEQ multiplex PCR; TCRdb keeps in-frame clones, though not all of them. This sample carries 200,000 or so clones, around 90% of them seen once, and the ten largest clones take about 3.5%. Sequencing was done on a sample of PBMCs or T cells enriched from blood (not recorded which). Every receptor here comes from a woman in her thirties who had been exposed to COVID-19. CDR3s include the opening cysteine and the closing phenylalanine or tryptophan. D genes are given only for firm matches. Rows give clone size only sometimes, using once, few, many, or a class for an expanded clone.

D,size,V,J,DNA,CDR3
NA,NA,TRBV7-2,TRBJ2-1,TGTGCCAGCAGCTTAGAGGGACTGACATACAATGAGCAGTTCTTC,CASSLEGLTYNEQFF
TRBD1,NA,TRBV5-1,TRBJ1-1,TGCGCCAGCAGCTGGAGACTCCGGGACAGCATGAACACTGAAGCTTTCTTT,CASSWRLRDSMNTEAFF
NA,NA,TRBV11-2,TRBJ2-5,TGTGCCAGCAGCTCACTGCGAGAGACCCAGTACTTC,CASSSLRETQYF
NA,NA,TRBV2,TRBJ1-6,TGTGCCAGCACGGGTATCCTCGGGTCACCCCTCCACTTT,CASTGILGSPLHF
NA,NA,TRBV14,TRBJ2-7,TGTGCCAGCAGCCAAGGAGCCTTATACGAGCAGTACTTC,CASSQGALYEQYF
TRBD2,NA,TRBV28,TRBJ2-7,TGTGCCAGCGGGAGGGCCTACGAGCAGTACTTC,CASGRAYEQYF
NA,NA,TRBV30,TRBJ2-7,TGTGCCTGGCATCAGGGGGGAGGCTACGAGCAGTACTTC,CAWHQGGGYEQYF
NA,NA,TRBV11-2,TRBJ1-1,TGTGCCAGCAGCTTAGATCTAGGTGTGAACACTGAAGCTTTCTTT,CASSLDLGVNTEAFF
TRBD2,NA,TRBV19,TRBJ2-5,TGTGCCAGTAGTACGGGACTAGCGGGAGGAGAGACCCAGTACTTC,CASSTGLAGGETQYF
NA,NA,TRBV15,TRBJ2-1,TGTGCCACCAGCAGGGCCTTGCGGGAAACAAACAATGAGCAGTTCTTC,CATSRALRETNNEQFF
TRBD1,NA,TRBV25-1,TRBJ1-4,TGTGCCAGCAGTGACAGGGGGTACAATGAAAAACTGTTTTTT,CASSDRGYNEKLFF
NA,NA,TRBV13,TRBJ1-1,TGTGCCAGCAGCCCGGGGTTCACTGAAGCTTTCTTT,CASSPGFTEAFF
NA,NA,TRBV11-2,TRBJ1-4,TGTGCCAGCAGCTTAGGCACAGCCGCAACTAATGAAAAACTGTTTTTT,CASSLGTAATNEKLFF
TRBD2,few,TRBV19,TRBJ2-3,TGTGCCAGTACGGGAGTAGCGGGGAAGGGTTTTAACACAGATACGCAGTATTTT,CASTGVAGKGFNTDTQYF
NA,NA,TRBV19,TRBJ2-2,TGTGCCAGTAGTGGCAGGGTAACGGGGGAGCTGTTTTTT,CASSGRVTGELFF
TRBD1,NA,TRBV28,TRBJ2-7,TGTGCCAGCACAGGACAGGCTGAAACCTACGAGCAGTACTTC,CASTGQAETYEQYF
TRBD1,NA,TRBV10-1,TRBJ1-3,TGCGCCAGCAGTCTGGGACAGCCTATTGCTGGAAACACCATATATTTT,CASSLGQPIAGNTIYF
TRBD1,NA,TRBV27,TRBJ2-7,TGTGCCAGCAGCACTCCGAGGACAGGGCGGTCCTACGAGCAGTACTTC,CASSTPRTGRSYEQYF
NA,few,TRBV19,TRBJ1-1,TGTGCCAGTAGTATCCAGGCGGGCGATTGGACTGAAGCTTTCTTT,CASSIQAGDWTEAFF
TRBD2,NA,TRBV6-5,TRBJ2-5,TGTGCCAGCGGCATAGCGGGGGCTCAAGAGACCCAGTACTTC,CASGIAGAQETQYF
NA,once,TRBV30,TRBJ1-1,TGTGCCTGGAGGAGATCAGGGGTAGGTGAAGCTTTCTTT,CAWRRSGVGEAFF
TRBD2,NA,TRBV2,TRBJ2-1,TGTGCCAGCAGCTTTCGACTAGCGGGAGGGTCGGATGAGCAGTTCTTC,CASSFRLAGGSDEQFF
NA,NA,TRBV21-1,TRBJ2-3,TGTGCCAGCACACCCCTTGCAGGGTGCACAGATACGCAGTATTTT,CASTPLAGCTDTQYF
NA,NA,TRBV28,TRBJ1-2,NA,CASSFLAVRDGYTF
NA,NA,TRBV5-6,TRBJ2-5,TGTGCCAGCAGCACCTATAGGGGACTGTACCAAGAGACCCAGTACTTC,CASSTYRGLYQETQYF
NA,NA,TRBV6-6,TRBJ2-1,TGTGCCAGCAGTCGGGTTTCGAGCACGACTTCATACAATGAGCAGTTCTTC,CASSRVSSTTSYNEQFF
TRBD1,NA,TRBV18,TRBJ2-7,TGTGCCAGCTCACCCTGGACAGGGGGCGAATACGAGCAGTACTTC,CASSPWTGGEYEQYF
TRBD2,NA,TRBV9,TRBJ2-2,TGTGCCAGCAGCGTAGCCGGGGGGGCGCACACCGGGGAGCTGTTTTTT,CASSVAGGAHTGELFF
NA,NA,TRBV7-9,TRBJ1-5,TGTGCCCCAAATCAGCCCCAGCATTTT,CAPNQPQHF
TRBD1,NA,TRBV5-6,TRBJ1-4,TGTGCCAGCAGGAAGACAGGGCTCGTGGGTGAAAAACTGTTTTTT,CASRKTGLVGEKLFF
NA,NA,TRBV5-8,TRBJ2-7,TGTGCCAGCAGCTTGATTCTCTACTCCTACGAGCAGTACTTC,CASSLILYSYEQYF
NA,NA,TRBV6-5,TRBJ1-1,TGTGCCAGCAGTTACTGGGGCGCCGGGGGCACTGAAGCTTTCTTT,CASSYWGAGGTEAFF
TRBD1,NA,TRBV19,TRBJ2-7,TGTGCCAGTAGTACGGGGACAGGGGGATCCTACGAGCAGTACTTC,CASSTGTGGSYEQYF
TRBD1,NA,TRBV2,TRBJ2-1,TGTGCCAGCAGTGAAGGAGGGGGCGATGAGCAGTTCTTC,CASSEGGGDEQFF
TRBD1,few,TRBV3-1/TRBV3-2,TRBJ1-4,TGTGCCAGCAGCCCCTCGACAGGGGGCAATGAAAAACTGTTTTTT,CASSPSTGGNEKLFF
NA,once,TRBV3-1/TRBV3-2,TRBJ1-6,TGTGCCAGCAGCCAATACGGGACTCTAAATTCACCCCTCCACTTT,CASSQYGTLNSPLHF
TRBD2,NA,TRBV6-5,TRBJ2-1,TGTGCCAGCACTCGGCTAGCGGGGGTCAATGAGCAGTTCTTC,CASTRLAGVNEQFF
NA,NA,TRBV2,TRBJ1-2,TGTGCCAGCAGTGTCTCAGGGCCCTATGGCTACACCTTC,CASSVSGPYGYTF
TRBD2,NA,TRBV7-8,TRBJ2-7,TGTGCCAGCGGGCGGGAGGGCCTGGACGAGCAGTACTTC,CASGREGLDEQYF
NA,NA,TRBV19,TRBJ2-3,TGTGCCACTGCGAGACAGACTAGCACAGATACGCAGTATTTT,CATARQTSTDTQYF
NA,NA,TRBV18,TRBJ2-7,TGTGCCAGCTCACCACCTAGCGGCTCCCCCTACGAGCAGTACTTC,CASSPPSGSPYEQYF
TRBD2,NA,TRBV5-1,TRBJ2-3,TGCGCCAGCAGCTTGGAGGCGGGAGGAGCCACAGATACGCAGTATTTT,CASSLEAGGATDTQYF
NA,NA,TRBV27,TRBJ1-1,TGTGCCAGCAGCCCTTTATGGGGGCGTGGGATGAACACTGAAGCTTTCTTT,CASSPLWGRGMNTEAFF
NA,many,TRBV7-9,TRBJ2-1,TGTGCCAGCATCCAGACACAGGGTGCGTGGGATTACAATGAGCAGTTCTTC,CASIQTQGAWDYNEQFF
NA,NA,TRBV12-3/TRBV12-4,TRBJ2-1,TGTGCCAGCACTAGGTATAATGAGCAGTTCTTC,CASTRYNEQFF
NA,NA,TRBV5-8,TRBJ2-3,TGTGCCAGCATCACGCAGGGGAGCGGAGATACGCAGTATTTT,CASITQGSGDTQYF
NA,NA,TRBV11-2,TRBJ2-6,TGTGCCAGCAGCTTAGTTCCCGGGGGCTCTGGGGCCAACGTCCTGACTTTC,CASSLVPGGSGANVLTF
TRBD1,NA,TRBV19,TRBJ1-5,TGTGCCAGTAGTATGGGACAGGGGGCATGGAATCAGCCCCAGCATTTT,CASSMGQGAWNQPQHF
TRBD1,NA,TRBV18,TRBJ2-1,TGTGCCAGCTCGGAGGACAGGAGCTCCTACAATGAGCAGTTCTTC,CASSEDRSSYNEQFF
NA,NA,TRBV7-2,TRBJ2-4,TGTGCCAGCAGCTTAAATCCCACACCTTTGGCCAAAAACATTCAGTACTTC,CASSLNPTPLAKNIQYF
TRBD1,NA,TRBV5-1,TRBJ1-2,TGCGCCAGCAGCTCGGGGACAGGGAATATGGATGGCTACACCTTC,CASSSGTGNMDGYTF
NA,NA,TRBV27,TRBJ1-2,TGTGCCAGCAGTCCACGGGACACCGTTGGGGTGGGCTACACCTTC,CASSPRDTVGVGYTF
NA,NA,TRBV14,TRBJ1-3,TGTGCCAGCAGCGGTACGGCTGGAAACACCATATATTTT,CASSGTAGNTIYF
TRBD2,NA,TRBV2,TRBJ2-5,TGTGCCAGCAGTAGGGAAGCGGGGGGGCAAGAGACCCAGTACTTC,CASSREAGGQETQYF
TRBD1,NA,TRBV6-6,TRBJ1-2,TGTGCCAGCAGATACAGGGGAACATTCTATGGCTACACCTTC,CASRYRGTFYGYTF
NA,NA,TRBV6-2/TRBV6-3,TRBJ2-1,TGTGCCAGCAGTTACTTACATAGCGGAGGTGGTTACAATGAGCAGTTCTTC,CASSYLHSGGGYNEQFF
TRBD1,NA,TRBV7-3,TRBJ2-1,TGTGCCAGTTTCGAGGGGGACAGGGCGAACAATGAGCAGTTCTTC,CASFEGDRANNEQFF
TRBD1,NA,TRBV6-5,TRBJ2-7,TGTGCCAGCAGTTCTCCCGGGACAGGGAACGAGCAGTACTTC,CASSSPGTGNEQYF
TRBD1,NA,TRBV13,TRBJ1-1,TGTGCCAGCAGCTTAGAAGGGGCCTCAGGGGGAGGCACTGAAGCTTTCTTT,CASSLEGASGGGTEAFF